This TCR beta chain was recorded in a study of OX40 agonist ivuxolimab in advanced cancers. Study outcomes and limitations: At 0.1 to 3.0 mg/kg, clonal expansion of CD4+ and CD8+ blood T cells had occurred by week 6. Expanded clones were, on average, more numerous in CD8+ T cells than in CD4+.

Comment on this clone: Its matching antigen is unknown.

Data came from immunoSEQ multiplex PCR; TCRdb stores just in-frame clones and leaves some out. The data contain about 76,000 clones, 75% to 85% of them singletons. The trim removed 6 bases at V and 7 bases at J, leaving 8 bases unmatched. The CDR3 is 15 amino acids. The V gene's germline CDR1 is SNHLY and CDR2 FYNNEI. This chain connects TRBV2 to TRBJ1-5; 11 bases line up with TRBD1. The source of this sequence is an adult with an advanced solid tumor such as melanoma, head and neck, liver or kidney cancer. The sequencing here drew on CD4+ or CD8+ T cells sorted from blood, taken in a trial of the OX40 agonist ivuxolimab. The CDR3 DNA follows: TGTGCCAGCAGATTTGGACAGGGGGCAGGCCAGCCCCAGCATTTT. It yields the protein CASRFGQGAGQPQHF.